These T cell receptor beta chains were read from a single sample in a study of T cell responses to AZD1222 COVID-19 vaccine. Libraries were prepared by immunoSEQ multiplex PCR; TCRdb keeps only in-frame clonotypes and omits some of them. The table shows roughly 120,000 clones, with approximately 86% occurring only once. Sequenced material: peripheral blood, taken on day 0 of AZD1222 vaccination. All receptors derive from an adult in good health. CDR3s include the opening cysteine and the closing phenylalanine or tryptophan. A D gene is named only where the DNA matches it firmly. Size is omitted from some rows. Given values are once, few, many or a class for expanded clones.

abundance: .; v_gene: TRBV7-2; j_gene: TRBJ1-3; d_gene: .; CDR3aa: CASSKEGGNTIYF; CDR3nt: TGTGCCAGCAGCAAGGAGGGCGGAAACACCATATATTTT
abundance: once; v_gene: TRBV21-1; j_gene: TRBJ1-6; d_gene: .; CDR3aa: CASTPQGTLDSPLHF; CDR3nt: TGTGCCAGCACTCCACAGGGAACCTTGGATTCACCCCTCCACTTT
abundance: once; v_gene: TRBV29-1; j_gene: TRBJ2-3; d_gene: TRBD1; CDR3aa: CSTRRTGGTDTQYF; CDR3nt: TGCAGCACTCGGCGGACAGGGGGCACAGATACGCAGTATTTT
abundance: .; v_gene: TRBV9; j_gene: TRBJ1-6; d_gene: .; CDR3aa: CASSPSPGLWGSYNSPLHF; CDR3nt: TGTGCCAGCAGTCCGTCTCCGGGTTTGTGGGGCTCCTATAATTCACCCCTCCACTTT
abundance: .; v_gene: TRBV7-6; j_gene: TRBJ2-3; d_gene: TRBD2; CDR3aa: CASSLLGTSGGPDTQYF; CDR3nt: TGTGCCAGCAGCTTACTAGGCACTAGCGGGGGCCCAGATACGCAGTATTTT
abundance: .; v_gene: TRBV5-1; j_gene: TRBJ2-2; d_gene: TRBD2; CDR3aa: CASSPRATLAGLHTGELFF; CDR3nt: TGCGCCAGCAGCCCTAGAGCGACTCTAGCGGGGTTACACACCGGGGAGCTGTTTTTT
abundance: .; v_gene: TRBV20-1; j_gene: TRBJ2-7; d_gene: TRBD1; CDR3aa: CSALSPGQQDF; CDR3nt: TGCAGTGCCCTCAGTCCGGGACAGCAAGACTTC
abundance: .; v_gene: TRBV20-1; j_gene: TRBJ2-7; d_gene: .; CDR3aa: CSASSDSYEQYF; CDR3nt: TGCAGTGCTAGTTCCGACAGCTACGAGCAGTACTTC
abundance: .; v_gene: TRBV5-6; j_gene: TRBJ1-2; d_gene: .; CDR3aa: CASSRPGRAGGIGYTF; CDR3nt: TGTGCCAGCAGCCGGCCCGGCCGGGCAGGTGGGATTGGCTACACCTTC
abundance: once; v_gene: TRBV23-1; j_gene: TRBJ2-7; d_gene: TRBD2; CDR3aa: CASNHRGGCEQYF; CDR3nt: TGCGCCAGTAACCACCGGGGGGGCTGCGAGCAGTACTTC
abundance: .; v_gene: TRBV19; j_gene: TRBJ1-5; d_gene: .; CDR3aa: CASSMGDLSNQPQHF; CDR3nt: TGTGCCAGTAGTATGGGGGACTTAAGCAATCAGCCCCAGCATTTT